The sequence of this T cell receptor (beta chain) was determined in a study of control samples from healthy donors and cancer patients. The data were produced by immunoSEQ multiplex PCR, yet TCRdb's version contains in-frame clones alone and is incomplete. The data show some 190,000 clones, over 80% seen once. Germline values: CDR1 KGHSH, CDR2 LQKENI. This CDR3 contains 17 residues. Deletions cut 4 bases from V and 6 bases from J, with 19 bases between. This TCR was sampled from a man aged 25-40 years in good health. The chain recombines TRBV18 with TRBJ1-6; D possibly corresponds to TRBD1 (6 bases). The material sequenced was blood. DNA of the CDR3: TGTGCCAGCTCACGAGAGGCACAGGGAATAAGTAATTCACCCCTCCACTTT. Protein sequence: CASSREAQGISNSPLHF.